This entry features one T cell receptor beta chain sequence. The data derive from a study of blood T cell repertoires in COVID-19. Germline V CDR1 and CDR2: SGHVS, FNYEAQ. The CDR3 is made up of 18 amino acids. Trimming took 1 base from V and 5 from J, leaving 23 bases between them. Produced via immunoSEQ multiplex PCR; TCRdb's table is partial and in-frame only. Of some 170,000 clones listed, about nine tenths are singletons. The sequence came from a woman aged 55-70 years who had recovered from COVID-19. The chain is built from TRBV7-6 and TRBJ2-5; possibly TRBD2 for D (5 bases). Sequenced: peripheral blood. The CDR3 nucleotides are TGTGCCAGCAGCTTAGTGAGTCCTAGCTTGGCATGGGAGGAGACCCAGTACTTC. Protein: CASSLVSPSLAWEETQYF.